Below, 18 T cell receptor beta chains from the same sample are listed, as sequenced in a study of CD8+ T cells in alopecia areata. cDNA serving as the sequencing template came from extracted, reverse transcribed RNA. Libraries were prepared by immunoSEQ multiplex PCR; TCRdb keeps only in-frame clonotypes and omits some of them. The sample lists 150,000 to 200,000 clones; less than 75% were seen once. Treatment of the sample: oral pan-JAK inhibitor, 5-10 mg twice daily. Sequencing used CD4+ T cells sorted from blood, obtained between weeks 55 and 65, from a patient treated with tofacitinib. These receptors came from a human donor with alopecia areata.

Comment on this clone: In the same sample, other DNA sequences code for this CDR3. The rearrangement links TRBV15 to TRBJ2-7; no reliable D call. Germline V lookup: CDR1 LNHNV, CDR2 YYDKDF (reference sequence). The CDR3 loop spans 12 amino acids. V lost 0 bases and J 4 bases, leaving 4 bases between the germline ends. This chain's CDR3 is CATSRDFYEQYF. The CDR3 nucleotides are TGTGCCACCAGCAGAGACTTTTACGAGCAGTACTTC.

The chain carries TRBV6-5 and TRBJ2-1, with D perhaps assigned TRBD1 or TRBD2 (6 bases each). The CDR3 consists of 15 residues. V lost 5 bases and J 2 bases, leaving 13 bases between the germline ends. Germline CDR1 reads MNHEY; CDR2 reads SVGAGI. The CDR3 nucleotides are TGTGCCAGCAGTCCCCACAGGGAGGCCTACAATGAGCAGTTCTTC. The encoded protein is CASSPHREAYNEQFF.

The rearrangement links TRBV10-3 to TRBJ2-5; D gene uncertain. This CDR3 is built from 13 residues. Germline V CDR1 and CDR2: ENHRY, SYGVKD. V was shortened by 6 bases and J by 4 bases, with 12 bases between the two germline ends. CDR3 protein: CAIRDTKAETQYF. The CDR3 DNA follows: TGTGCCATCAGGGATACTAAGGCAGAGACCCAGTACTTC.

The J gene is TRBJ2-1, the V gene TRBV14, with D perhaps matching TRBD1 (7 bases). Germline CDR1 SGHDN, CDR2 FVKESK. The CDR3 sequence is 17 residues long. V was pared by 3 bases and J by 4 bases, with 19 bases between. In nucleotides, the CDR3 is TGTGCCAGCAGCCACGGTCAGGGGGACTGGTCTTACAATGAGCAGTTCTTC. This encodes CASSHGQGDWSYNEQFF. The whole variable domain, remainder taken from reference TRBV14 and TRBJ2-1, is EAGVTQFPSHSVIEKGQTVTLRCDPISGHDNLYWYRRVMGKEIKFLLHFVKESKQDESGMPNNRFLAERTGGTYSTLKVQPAELEDSGVYFCASSHGQGDWSYNEQFFGPGTRLTVL.

Of note for this clone: In the same sample, other DNA sequences code for this CDR3. The chain is built from TRBV6-5 and TRBJ2-1, with a tentative D call TRBD1 (6 bases). The CDR3 length is 11 residues. Germline CDR1 and CDR2: MNHEY and SVGAGI. With 7 bases removed from V and 7 bases from J, the gap between germline ends came to 8 bases. CDR3 in amino acids: CASTQGNEQFF. The CDR3 DNA reads as TGTGCCAGCACCCAGGGGAATGAGCAGTTCTTC.

A word on this clone: The same CDR3 also results from other DNA sequences found in this sample. The CDR3 DNA reads as TGCAGCGTTGAAGGGCAGGGTGGTGAAAAACTGTTTTTT. The encoded protein is CSVEGQGGEKLFF. This rearrangement joins TRBV29-1 to TRBJ1-4, with D perhaps matching TRBD1 (5 bases). This CDR3 region has 13 residues. V lost 1 base, J lost 7 bases, and 10 bases lay in between. Germline loops: CDR1 SQVTM, CDR2 ANQGSEA.

The genes are TRBV10-3 and TRBJ2-1; TRBD1 or TRBD2 may be the D gene (5 bases each). Trimming stripped 4 bases from V and 9 bases from J, with 16 bases between. The CDR3 covers 14 residues. Per the germline V gene, CDR1 is ENHRY and CDR2 is SYGVKD. The CDR3 reads CAISVGRTPGEQFF. The CDR3 DNA reads TGTGCCATCAGTGTGGGGCGGACTCCTGGTGAGCAGTTCTTC.

The chain recombines TRBV6-1 with TRBJ1-1; D may be TRBD1 (5 bases). Germline CDR1 is MNHNS and CDR2 is SASEGT. V dropped 4 bases and J dropped 4 bases, with 16 bases sitting between them. The CDR3 is 15 amino acids. CDR3 amino acids: CASSGSGAGSTEAFF. The CDR3 DNA follows: TGTGCCAGCAGTGGAAGTGGGGCAGGGAGCACTGAAGCTTTCTTT.

This rearrangement joins TRBV4-2 to TRBJ2-5, with D unresolved. There are 16 residues in the CDR3. V shed 0 bases and J shed 1 base, with 12 bases lying between them. Germline CDR1 reads LGHNA; CDR2 reads YNFKEQ. CDR3 sequence reads: CASSQEGRSRQETQYF. CDR3 in DNA: TGTGCCAGCAGCCAAGAGGGCAGGTCGCGCCAAGAGACCCAGTACTTC.

V and J are TRBV6-5 and TRBJ1-1; D remains unclear. The ends were cut back, 2 bases at V and 1 base at J, with 8 bases in the middle. CDR1 and CDR2 (germline): MNHEY, SVGAGI. The CDR3 covers 14 residues. CDR3: CASSYLSQNTEAFF. The CDR3 DNA reads as TGTGCCAGCAGTTACCTCAGTCAGAACACTGAAGCTTTCTTT.

This chain uses TRBV27 with TRBJ2-7; TRBD1 agrees at 7 bases. The germline V gene encodes CDR1 MNHEY and CDR2 SMNVEV (reference sequence). The CDR3 consists of 13 residues. The J segment lost 4 bases and the V segment lost 6 bases, leaving 6 bases of the junction unmatched. CDR3 amino acids: CASRAAGGYEQYF. CDR3 sequence (DNA): TGTGCCAGCAGAGCGGCAGGGGGTTACGAGCAGTACTTC.

This clone was seen a few times. This rearrangement joins TRBV27 to TRBJ2-7; the D call may be TRBD1 or TRBD2 (5 bases each). V was cut by 3 bases and J by 3 bases, with 15 bases left in between. This CDR3 contains 15 residues. The V gene's germline CDR1 is MNHEY and CDR2 SMNVEV (reference sequence). The CDR3 loop reads CASSLKPGPFYEQYF. In DNA, the CDR3 is TGTGCCAGCAGTTTGAAACCGGGACCATTCTACGAGCAGTACTTC.

This chain links TRBV2 with TRBJ1-5; 7 bases fit TRBD1. The CDR3 spans 13 residues. The V segment lost 6 bases and the J segment 7 bases; nucleotides outside the gene matches: 6. Germline CDR1 and CDR2: SNHLY and FYNNEI. CDR3 coding DNA: TGTGCCAGCAGCGACAGGGAAAGACAGCCCCAGCATTTT. Amino acids: CASSDRERQPQHF.

The chain is built from TRBV29-1 and TRBJ2-7, with a tentative D call TRBD1 (6 bases). The CDR3 is 13 residues long. Germline CDR1 and CDR2: SQVTM and ANQGSEA. With 5 bases removed from V and 0 bases from J, the gap between germline ends came to 11 bases. CDR3 protein: CSVRGQSSYEQYF. CDR3 nucleotides: TGCAGCGTTCGTGGACAGTCCTCCTACGAGCAGTACTTC.

This chain links TRBV5-6 with TRBJ1-6, with a possible D match to TRBD1 (5 bases). Germline V lookup: CDR1 SGHDT, CDR2 YYEEEE. The CDR3 runs 16 residues. V lost 0 bases to trimming and J lost 6 bases, with 13 bases between them. The CDR3 here is CASSLAPGLRNSPLHF. DNA for the CDR3: TGTGCCAGCAGCTTGGCCCCGGGACTGCGTAATTCACCCCTCCACTTT.

The CDR3 nucleotides read TGTGCCAGCAGCTTAGGTGCACGCACTGAAGCTTTCTTT. It encodes CASSLGARTEAFF. This chain joins TRBV7-2 and TRBJ1-1; D not certain. Germline CDR1 is SGHTA and CDR2 is FQGNSA. The ends were cut back, 1 base at V and 4 bases at J, with 7 bases in the middle. This CDR3 spans 13 amino acids.

The genes are TRBV4-1 and TRBJ2-5; 7 bases are shared with TRBD1. Germline V gene lookup returns CDR1 MGHRA and CDR2 YSYEKL. The CDR3 loop spans 15 amino acids. Trimming removed 0 bases from V and 5 bases from J; junction bases left unmatched: 6. The CDR3, as DNA: TGCGCCAGCAGCCAAGATGACAGGGTAGGGGAGACCCAGTACTTC. Protein sequence: CASSQDDRVGETQYF.

This chain connects TRBV7-2 to TRBJ1-6; D uncertain. The CDR3 is 16 amino acids. The germline V gene encodes CDR1 SGHTA and CDR2 FQGNSA. Trimming cost V 1 base and J 7 bases, with 14 bases left between them. CDR3 nucleotide sequence: TGTGCCAGCAGCTTAGTAAGGTCCAGGCCCAATTCACCCCTCCACTTT. Protein product: CASSLVRSRPNSPLHF.